This T cell receptor (beta chain) derives from a study of T cell responses to AZD1222 COVID-19 vaccine. Clones were read by immunoSEQ multiplex PCR, and TCRdb kept only the in-frame ones, dropping some. The sample lists 140,000 or so clones; about 82% were seen once. In the case of this clone: In the same sample, other DNA sequences code for this CDR3.

This CDR3 region has 17 residues. Germline assignment: CDR1 SEHNR and CDR2 FQNEAQ (reference sequence). Between the trimmed V and J ends, which lost 1 base and 2 bases, there was a span of 15 bases. This sample comprised peripheral blood, obtained 28 days after the second AZD1222 dose. The TCR originated in an adult who received the AZD1222 COVID-19 vaccine. The gene calls are TRBV7-9 and TRBJ1-5; possible D gene TRBD1, 6 bases. In DNA form, the CDR3 reads TGTGCCAGCAGCTTAGGCGGGGGGGGCAGGGGCAATCAGCCCCAGCATTTT. Translating gives CASSLGGGGRGNQPQHF.